Listed here is a single T cell receptor beta chain. Its antigen is still unknown. The donors belonged to the roughly 110-subject validation cohort, separate from the roughly 600-subject first cohort. The CDR3 has 14 residues. CDR1 and CDR2 (germline): SGDLS, YYNGEE. Trimming removed 4 bases from V and 3 bases from J; junction bases left unmatched: 7. The data were obtained in a study of cytomegalovirus exposure and HLA in healthy donors. Produced via immunoSEQ multiplex PCR; TCRdb's table is partial and in-frame only. The sample holds approximately 170,000 clones; just under 85% are singletons and the top ten take approximately 2.4%. Study observations and caveats: High sensitivity and specificity were reportedly achieved when the classifier diagnosed cytomegalovirus status. The investigators catalogued 160 or so TCR beta chains as cytomegalovirus-associated. Rarity characterized most TCR sequences, yet some public TCRs appeared in many donors.

J is TRBJ2-7 and V is TRBV9, with TRBD1 matching 7 bases. Sequenced sample: PBMCs. This receptor was obtained from a man aged 30 to 45 in good health and CMV-seropositive. Here the CDR3 DNA reads TGTGCCAGCAGCCAGGGGACAGTTCACTACGAGCAGTACTTC. Amino acid sequence: CASSQGTVHYEQYF.